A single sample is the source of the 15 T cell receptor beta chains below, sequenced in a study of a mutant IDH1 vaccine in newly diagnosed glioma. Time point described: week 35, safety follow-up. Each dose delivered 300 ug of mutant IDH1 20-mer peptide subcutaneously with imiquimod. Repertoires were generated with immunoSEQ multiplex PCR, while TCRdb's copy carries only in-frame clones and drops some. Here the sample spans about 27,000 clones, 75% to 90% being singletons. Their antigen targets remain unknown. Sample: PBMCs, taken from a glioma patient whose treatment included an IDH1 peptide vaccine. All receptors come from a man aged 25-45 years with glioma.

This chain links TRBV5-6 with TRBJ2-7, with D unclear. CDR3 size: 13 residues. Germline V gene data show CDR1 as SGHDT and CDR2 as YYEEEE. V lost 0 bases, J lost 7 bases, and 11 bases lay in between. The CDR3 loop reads CASSLDMGLEQYF. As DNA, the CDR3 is TGTGCCAGCAGCTTGGATATGGGCCTGGAGCAGTACTTC.

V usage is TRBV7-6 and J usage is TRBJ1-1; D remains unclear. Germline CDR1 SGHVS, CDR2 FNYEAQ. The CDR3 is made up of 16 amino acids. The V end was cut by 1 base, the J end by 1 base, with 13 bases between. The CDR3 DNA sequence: TGTGCCAGCAGCTTAGATCGTGCGGGCTCGAACACTGAAGCTTTCTTT. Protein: CASSLDRAGSNTEAFF.

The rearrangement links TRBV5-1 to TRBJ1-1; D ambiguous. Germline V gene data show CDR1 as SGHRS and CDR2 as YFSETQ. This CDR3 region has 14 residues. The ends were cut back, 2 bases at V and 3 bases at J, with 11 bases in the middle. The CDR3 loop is CASSFTGGDTEAFF. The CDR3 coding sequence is TGCGCCAGCAGCTTTACGGGCGGCGACACTGAAGCTTTCTTT.

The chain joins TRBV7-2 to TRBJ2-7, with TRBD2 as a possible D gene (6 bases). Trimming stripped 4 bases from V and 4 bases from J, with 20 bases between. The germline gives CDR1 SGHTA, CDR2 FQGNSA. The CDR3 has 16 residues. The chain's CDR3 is CASSSRRGPGVYEQYF. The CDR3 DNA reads TGTGCCAGCAGCTCGAGGCGGGGCCCGGGGGTATACGAGCAGTACTTC.

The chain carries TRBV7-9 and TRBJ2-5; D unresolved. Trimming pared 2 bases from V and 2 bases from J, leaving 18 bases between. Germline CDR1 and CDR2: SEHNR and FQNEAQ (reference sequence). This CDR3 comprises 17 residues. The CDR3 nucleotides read TGTGCCAGCAGCTTAAATCCGGGCAGCTCCACGCAAGAGACCCAGTACTTC. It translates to CASSLNPGSSTQETQYF.

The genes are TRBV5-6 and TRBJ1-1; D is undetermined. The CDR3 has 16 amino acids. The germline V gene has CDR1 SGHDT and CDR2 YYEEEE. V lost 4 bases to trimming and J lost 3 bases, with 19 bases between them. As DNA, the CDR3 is TGTGCCAGCAGCAATTGGCGGGCCAGCTTGGACACTGAAGCTTTCTTT. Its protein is CASSNWRASLDTEAFF.

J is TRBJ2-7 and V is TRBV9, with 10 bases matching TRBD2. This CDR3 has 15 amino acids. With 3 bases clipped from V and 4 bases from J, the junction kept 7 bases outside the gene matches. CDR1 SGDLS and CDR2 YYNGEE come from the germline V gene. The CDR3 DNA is TGTGCCAGCAGCGAGGGGAGCGGGAGGGAGTACGAGCAGTACTTC. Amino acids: CASSEGSGREYEQYF.

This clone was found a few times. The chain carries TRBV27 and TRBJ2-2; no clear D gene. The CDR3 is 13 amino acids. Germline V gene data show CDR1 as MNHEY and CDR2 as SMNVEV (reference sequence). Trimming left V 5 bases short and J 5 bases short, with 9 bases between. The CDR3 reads CASSPRRTGELFF. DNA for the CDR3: TGTGCCAGCAGTCCCAGAAGAACCGGGGAGCTGTTTTTT.

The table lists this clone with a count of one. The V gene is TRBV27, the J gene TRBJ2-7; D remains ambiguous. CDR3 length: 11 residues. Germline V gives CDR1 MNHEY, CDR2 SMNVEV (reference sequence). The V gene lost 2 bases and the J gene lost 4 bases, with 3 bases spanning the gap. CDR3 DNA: TGTGCCAGCAGTTTAGGATACGAGCAGTACTTC. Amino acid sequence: CASSLGYEQYF.

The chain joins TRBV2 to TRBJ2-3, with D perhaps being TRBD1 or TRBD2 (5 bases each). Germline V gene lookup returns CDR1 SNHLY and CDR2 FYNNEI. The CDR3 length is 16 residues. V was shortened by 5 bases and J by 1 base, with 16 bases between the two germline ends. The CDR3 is CASSPGRPRGTDTQYF. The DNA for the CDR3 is TGTGCCAGCAGTCCGGGACGCCCTCGAGGCACAGATACGCAGTATTTT.

The CDR3 sequence: CASSYSGRALGEQFF. Written as DNA, the CDR3 is TGTGCCAGCAGTTATAGCGGGAGGGCCCTGGGTGAGCAGTTCTTC. The chain carries TRBV6-5 and TRBJ2-1; 11 nucleotides match TRBD2. This CDR3 is built from 15 residues. Germline trimming cut 3 bases from V and 9 bases from J; bases unmatched to any gene: 7. Germline loops: CDR1 MNHEY, CDR2 SVGAGI.

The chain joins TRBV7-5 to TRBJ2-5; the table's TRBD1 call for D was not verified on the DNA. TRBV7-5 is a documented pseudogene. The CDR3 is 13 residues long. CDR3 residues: CVRSLATEETQYF. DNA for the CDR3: TGTGTCAGAAGCTTAGCGACAGAAGAGACCCAGTACTTC.

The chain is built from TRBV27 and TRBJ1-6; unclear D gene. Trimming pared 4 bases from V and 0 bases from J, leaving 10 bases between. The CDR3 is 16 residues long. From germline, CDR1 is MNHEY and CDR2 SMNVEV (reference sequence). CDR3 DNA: TGTGCCAGCAGTTCCTTCCCCTCCTCCTATAATTCACCCCTCCACTTT. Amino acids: CASSSFPSSYNSPLHF.

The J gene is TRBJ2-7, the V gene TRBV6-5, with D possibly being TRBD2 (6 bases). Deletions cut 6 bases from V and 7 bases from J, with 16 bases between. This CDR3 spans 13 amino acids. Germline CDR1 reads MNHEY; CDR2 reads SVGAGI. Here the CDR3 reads CASSRPGLREQYF. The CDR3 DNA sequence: TGTGCCAGCAGCCGACCGGGACTTAGGGAGCAGTACTTC.

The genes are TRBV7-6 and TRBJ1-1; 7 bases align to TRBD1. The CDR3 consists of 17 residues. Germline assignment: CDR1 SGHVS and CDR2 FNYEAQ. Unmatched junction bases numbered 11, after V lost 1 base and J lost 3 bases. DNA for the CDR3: TGTGCCAGCAGCTTAGGGGACTTCGACAGGGCGGACACTGAAGCTTTCTTT. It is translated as CASSLGDFDRADTEAFF.